Listed here are 14 T cell receptor beta chains from one sample, sequenced in a study of shared clonotypes between healthy human individuals. Some clones are missing from TCRdb's copy, which holds only in-frame ones; the method was immunoSEQ multiplex PCR. The top ten hold about 0.059% of the sample, which has about 520,000 clones, about 96% seen once. Sequencing was done on a sample of naive CD4+ T cells sorted from blood. Subset denoted: CD45RA+ positively selected. The receptors come from a woman aged 30 to 39 in good health.

The CDR3 protein is CASSEDSAGANTEAFF. In nucleotides, the CDR3 is TGTGCCAGTAGTGAAGATAGCGCCGGAGCGAACACTGAAGCTTTCTTT. This chain links TRBV19 with TRBJ1-1; no clear D gene. CDR1 and CDR2 from the germline V gene are LNHDA and SQIVND (reference sequence). Trimming took off 5 bases at V and 1 base at J, with 17 bases between the two ends. This CDR3 region has 16 residues.

The J gene is TRBJ2-5, the V gene TRBV11-2; D is ambiguous. The tail of the sequence fits TRBJ2-7 better, so the J call may be wrong. Germline CDR1 is SGHAT and CDR2 is FQNNGV. The CDR3 totals 16 residues. The CDR3 DNA reads TGTGCCAGCAGCTTAGTTGTCGTTGGCAGAGCCTACGAGCAGTACTTC. Encoded protein: CASSLVVVGRAYEQYF.

The chain links TRBV28 to TRBJ2-2, with 7 bases aligning to TRBD1. The trim removed 4 bases at V and 0 bases at J, leaving 5 bases unmatched. Germline CDR1 reads MDHEN; CDR2 reads SYDVKM. The CDR3 has 16 residues. CDR3 in DNA: TGTGCCAGCAGTTCAGACAGGGCTACGAACACCGGGGAGCTGTTTTTT. Amino acids: CASSSDRATNTGELFF.

The V call is TRBV19, the J call TRBJ1-5; D is ambiguous. Trimming removed 3 bases at V and 4 bases at J, with 16 bases between. Germline V gene sequence: CDR1 LNHDA, CDR2 SQIVND (reference sequence). The CDR3 contains 16 residues. The CDR3 nucleotides read TGTGCCAGTAGTATTAGCGAGATGGGGAGAAATCAGCCCCAGCATTTT. Translation gives CASSISEMGRNQPQHF.

The chain employs TRBV15 and TRBJ1-5; 8 nucleotides align to TRBD1. This CDR3 has 17 residues. V was pared by 4 bases and J by 2 bases, with 10 bases of the junction left unmatched. Germline values: CDR1 LNHNV, CDR2 YYDKDF (reference sequence). The CDR3 DNA reads TGTGCCACCAGCAAACCCGGGACAGGAGGGGGCAATCAGCCCCAGCATTTT. It is translated as CATSKPGTGGGNQPQHF. Full variable domain (remainder filled in from reference TRBV15 and TRBJ1-5): DAMVIQNPRYQVTQFGKPVTLSCSQTLNHNVMYWYQQKSSQAPKLLFHYYDKDFNNEADTPDNFQSRRPNTSFCFLDIRSPGLGDTAMYLCATSKPGTGGGNQPQHFGDGTRLSIL.

The chain employs TRBV28 and TRBJ1-3; weak D call: TRBD1 (6 bases). Trimming removed 6 bases from V and 4 bases from J, with 10 bases in between. The germline gives CDR1 MDHEN, CDR2 SYDVKM. CDR3 size: 13 residues. CDR3 bases: TGTGCCAGCAGGGAAGACAGGGGAAACACCATATATTTT. This codes for CASREDRGNTIYF.

The V gene is TRBV13, the J gene TRBJ2-7; 10 nucleotides align to TRBD2. Germline lookup yields CDR1 PRHDT and CDR2 FYEKMQ (reference sequence). This CDR3 is 16 amino acids long. After removal of 5 bases from V and 3 bases from J, the junction contained 10 bases not matched to a gene. CDR3 amino acids: CASSPRTGTSVYEQYF. The CDR3, as DNA: TGTGCCAGCAGCCCAAGAACCGGGACTAGCGTCTACGAGCAGTACTTC. Full variable domain (rest looked up from reference TRBV13 and TRBJ2-7): AAGVIQSPRHLIKEKRETATLKCYPIPRHDTVYWYQQGPGQDPQFLISFYEKMQSDKGSIPDRFSAQQFSDYHSELNMSSLELGDSALYFCASSPRTGTSVYEQYFGPGTRLTVT.

The V and J genes are TRBV19 and TRBJ1-1; weak D call: TRBD1 (5 bases). Trimming shortened V by 7 bases and J by 6 bases, and 12 bases separated the two germline ends. Per germline, CDR1 LNHDA and CDR2 SQIVND (reference sequence). The CDR3 extends over 12 amino acids. The CDR3: CASTMPGSEAFF. Written as DNA, the CDR3 is TGTGCCAGTACCATGCCAGGGTCTGAAGCTTTCTTT. Looking up the rest from reference TRBV19 and TRBJ1-1 gives the full variable domain: DGGITQSPKYLFRKEGQNVTLSCEQNLNHDAMYWYRQDPGQGLRLIYYSQIVNDFQKGDIAEGYSVSREKKESFPLTVTSAQKNPTAFYLCASTMPGSEAFFGQGTRLTVV.

The rearrangement links TRBV19 to TRBJ2-7; perhaps TRBD2 as D (6 bases). V shed 6 bases and J shed 1 base, with 13 bases lying between them. Germline-derived CDR1 and CDR2 are LNHDA and SQIVND (reference sequence). The CDR3 has 14 residues. CDR3 in amino acids: CASRDSGVSYEQYF. The CDR3, as DNA: TGTGCCAGTAGGGATAGCGGAGTTTCCTACGAGCAGTACTTC.

The chain employs TRBV30 and TRBJ1-4; TRBD1 is a possible D gene (5 bases). Trimming took off 1 base at V and 10 bases at J, with 7 bases between the two ends. CDR1 GTSNPN and CDR2 SVGIG come from the germline V gene (reference sequence). CDR3 length equals 11 residues. The CDR3 protein is CAWSGGGKLFF. The CDR3 DNA follows: TGTGCCTGGAGTGGCGGGGGAAAACTGTTTTTT.

The chain couples TRBV19 to TRBJ2-3, with 9 nucleotides matching TRBD2. The CDR3 has 17 residues. J lost 0 bases, V lost 3 bases, and 7 bases had no gene match. Germline loops: CDR1 LNHDA, CDR2 SQIVND (reference sequence). The CDR3 protein is CASSIRAGGRSTDTQYF. CDR3 nucleotides: TGTGCCAGTAGTATTCGAGCGGGAGGAAGAAGCACAGATACGCAGTATTTT.

This sequence joins TRBV29-1 and TRBJ2-7; no firm D call. The CDR3 has 13 residues. Trimming took 7 bases from V and 1 from J, leaving 14 bases between them. The germline V gene has CDR1 SQVTM and CDR2 ANQGSEA. The CDR3: CSETKGVSYEQYF. The CDR3 DNA reads as TGCAGCGAAACAAAAGGAGTTTCCTACGAGCAGTACTTC.

V gene TRBV27 combines with J gene TRBJ2-7; 12 positions match TRBD2. Germline V CDR1 and CDR2: MNHEY, SMNVEV (reference sequence). V was pared by 5 bases and J by 4 bases, with 6 bases of the junction left unmatched. The CDR3 has 15 residues. For the CDR3, the DNA is TGTGCCAGCAGTAAAACGACTAGCGGGAGATACGAGCAGTACTTC. It yields the protein CASSKTTSGRYEQYF.

V usage is TRBV14 and J usage is TRBJ2-1; D might be TRBD2 (5 bases). This CDR3 is 16 amino acids long. The germline V gene encodes CDR1 SGHDN and CDR2 FVKESK. V was clipped by 5 bases and J by 0 bases, with 14 bases between them. CDR3 amino acids: CASSKTQSGSYNEQFF. The CDR3 DNA reads as TGTGCCAGCAGCAAAACGCAGAGCGGCTCCTACAATGAGCAGTTCTTC.